Below, one TCR beta chain is given with its context. The data were obtained in a study of blood T cell repertoires in COVID-19. V gave up 8 bases and J gave up 8 bases; unmatched junction bases: 8. This CDR3 has 13 residues. Germline CDR1 and CDR2: SNHLY and FYNNEI. Using immunoSEQ multiplex PCR, the repertoire was profiled, and TCRdb retains in-frame clones only, with some absent. The table includes approximately 200,000 clones, 87% detected once. The chain is built from TRBV2 and TRBJ1-4; 7 bases line up with TRBD1. The clonotype comes from a woman between 25 and 40 years old who had recovered from COVID-19. Sequencing was performed on PBMCs or T cells enriched from blood (not recorded which). DNA for the CDR3: TGTGCCAGCCGTCAGGGGGTCGGGGAAAAACTGTTTTTT. Amino acid sequence: CASRQGVGEKLFF.